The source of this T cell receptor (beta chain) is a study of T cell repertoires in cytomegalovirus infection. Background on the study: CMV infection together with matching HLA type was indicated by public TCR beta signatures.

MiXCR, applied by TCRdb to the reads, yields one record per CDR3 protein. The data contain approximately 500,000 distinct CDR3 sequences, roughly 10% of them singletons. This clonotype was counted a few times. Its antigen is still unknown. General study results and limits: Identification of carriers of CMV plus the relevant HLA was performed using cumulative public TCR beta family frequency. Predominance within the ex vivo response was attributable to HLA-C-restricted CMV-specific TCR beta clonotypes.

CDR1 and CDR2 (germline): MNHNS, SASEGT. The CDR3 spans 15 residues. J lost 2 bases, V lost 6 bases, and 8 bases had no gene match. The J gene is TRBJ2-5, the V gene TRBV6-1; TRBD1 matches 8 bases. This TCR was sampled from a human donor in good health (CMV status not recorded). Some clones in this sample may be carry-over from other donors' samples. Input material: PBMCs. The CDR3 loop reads CASSFGQGPQETQYF. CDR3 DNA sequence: TGTGCCAGCAGCTTTGGACAGGGACCACAAGAGACCCAGTACTTC.